This T cell receptor (beta chain) originates from a study of cytotoxic CD8 clonotypes in ibrutinib-treated CLL (dated by TCRdb to about 2021). Context from the whole study: The cohort was composed of under 12 relapsed/refractory and roughly 16 treatment-naive patients; IGHV unmutated status was identified in 17 patients. The response samples were drawn at a median of roughly eleven months into treatment, with a range of about 6 to 36 months. Longitudinal samples were available for about 30% of the roughly 86 trial participants. Patients were still on ibrutinib when every remission and progressive disease sample was collected. Responses were partial in around 24 patients and complete in 2; after median 68 months follow-up, about 14 stayed in remission and 12 progressed. Cryopreserved peripheral blood mononuclear cells were collected before treatment, at response, and at either disease progression or sustained remission. An average of 255,043 productive templates and around 100,000 productive rearrangements was obtained per sample. General study outcomes and caveats: At ibrutinib response clonality went up, during sustained remission it held steady, and at progression it dropped back toward baseline. Sampling times were not matched between sustained-remission and progressing patients, and lymph node repertoires were not studied. Baseline clonality was found to be higher than that of age-matched healthy donors and was strongly correlated with circulating CD8+ T-cell counts. Public clonotypes were found to be uncommon and were observed to contract or remain stable during treatment; the increase in clonality was shown to reflect expansion of private clonotypes at ibrutinib response.

Taken from the germline V gene (reference sequence), the CDR1 and CDR2 loops are SEHNR and FQNEAQ. Including the terminal cysteine and phenylalanine, the CDR3 comprises 18 residues. The kept DNA is CDR3 alone, 54 bases in frame from the first base. V is pruned by 4 bases and J by 0 bases, leaving 11 bases of the junction without a gene match. On this clone: Its antigen remains undetermined. Base qualities are not provided; no much larger clone lies one nucleotide away.

The intended sense of this specimen's time point label: roughly 2 years on ibrutinib. For TCR beta library preparation, around 1.9 micrograms of genomic DNA were extracted from the cryopreserved PBMCs. Longitudinal blood samples from CLL patients on ibrutinib monotherapy were analyzed using high-throughput TCR beta sequencing. The patients took part in an open-label, single-center phase 2 trial of ibrutinib monotherapy. On a MiSeq, deep resolution sequencing aimed for a depth between 1 in 1 million and 1 in 200,000 T cells, with each clonotype covered approximately 9.8x on average. The immunoSEQ hsTCRB Kit was used to generate the TCR beta libraries. On the authors' methods: Data were analyzed with ImmunoSEQ Data Assistant and ImmunoSEQ Analyzer, with V, D and J genes assigned per IMGT definitions. Clonality, which ranges from 0 to 1, was calculated as one minus the normalized Shannon entropy of productive rearrangement frequencies. Public clonotype analysis was restricted to overrepresented clonotypes comprising at least 0.05% of each patient's repertoire. Repertoires from thirteen age-matched healthy donors in immuneACCESS were used as clonality controls. The table was pulled from immuneACCESS by TCRdb, which kept in-frame rearrangements only. Such tables lose some clones; where checked, under half of the loss comes from unresolved V genes, and the rest has no known cause. From that table come the V and J calls and clone size; the DNA was used to work out D and trimming. The sample records approximately 97,000 clones, approximately 80% of which are singletons. The biggest ten clones account for 20% to 25% of the sample.

Source: PBMCs, taken after 24 months of ibrutinib treatment. The receptor's source is a human donor with chronic lymphocytic leukemia. This chain is built from TRBV7-9 and TRBJ2-1, and 8 junctional nucleotides match TRBD2. The CDR3 has the sequence CASSSPYGRGSSYNEQFF. DNA sequence: TGTGCCAGCAGCTCCCCTTACGGGAGGGGTAGCTCCTACAATGAGCAGTTCTTC.